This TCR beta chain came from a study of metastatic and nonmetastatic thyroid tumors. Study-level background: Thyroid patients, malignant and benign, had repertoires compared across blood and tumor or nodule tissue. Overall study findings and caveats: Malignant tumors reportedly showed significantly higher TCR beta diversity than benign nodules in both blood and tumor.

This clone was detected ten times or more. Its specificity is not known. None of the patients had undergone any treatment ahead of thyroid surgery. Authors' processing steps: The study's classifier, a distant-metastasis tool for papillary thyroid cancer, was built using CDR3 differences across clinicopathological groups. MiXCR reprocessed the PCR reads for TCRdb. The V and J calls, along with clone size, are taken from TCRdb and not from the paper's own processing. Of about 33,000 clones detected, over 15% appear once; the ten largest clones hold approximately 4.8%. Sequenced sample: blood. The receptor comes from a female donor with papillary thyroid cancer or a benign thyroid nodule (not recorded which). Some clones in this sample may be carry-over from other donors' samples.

The CDR3 loop reads CASSRELRATGELFF. The DNA for the CDR3 is TGTGCCAGCTCACGAGAGCTGCGAGCCACCGGGGAGCTGTTTTTT. The chain links TRBV18 to TRBJ2-2, with D hard to call. Germline V gene data show CDR1 as KGHSH and CDR2 as LQKENI. The CDR3 loop spans 15 amino acids. V was trimmed by 4 bases and J by 4 bases, leaving 13 bases between them.